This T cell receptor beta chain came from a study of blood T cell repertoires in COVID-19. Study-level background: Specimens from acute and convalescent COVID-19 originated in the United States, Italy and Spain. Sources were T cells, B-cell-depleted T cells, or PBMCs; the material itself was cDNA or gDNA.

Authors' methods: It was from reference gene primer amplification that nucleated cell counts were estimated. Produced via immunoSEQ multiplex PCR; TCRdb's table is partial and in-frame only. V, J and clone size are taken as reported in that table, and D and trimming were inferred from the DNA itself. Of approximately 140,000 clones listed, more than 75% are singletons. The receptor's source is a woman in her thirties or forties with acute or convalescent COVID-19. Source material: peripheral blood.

CDR3 region: CASSLARVITGELFF. In DNA form, the CDR3 reads TGTGCCAGCAGCTTAGCGCGGGTTATCACCGGGGAGCTGTTTTTT. This rearrangement joins TRBV7-2 to TRBJ2-2, with a possible D match to TRBD2 (5 bases). CDR3 length: 15 residues. Germline values: CDR1 SGHTA, CDR2 FQGNSA. Between the trimmed V and J ends, which lost 0 bases and 4 bases, there was a span of 9 bases.